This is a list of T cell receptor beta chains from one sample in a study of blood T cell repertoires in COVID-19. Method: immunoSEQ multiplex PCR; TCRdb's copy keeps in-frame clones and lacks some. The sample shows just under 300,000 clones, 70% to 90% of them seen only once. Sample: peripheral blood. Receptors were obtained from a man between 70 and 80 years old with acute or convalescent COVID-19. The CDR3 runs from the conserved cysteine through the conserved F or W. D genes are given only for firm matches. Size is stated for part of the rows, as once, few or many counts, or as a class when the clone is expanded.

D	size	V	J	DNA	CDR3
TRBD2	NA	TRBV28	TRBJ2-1	TGTGCCAGCCTCGAACTTAGTTCGACTAGCGGTTCCTACAATGAGCAGTTCTTC	CASLELSSTSGSYNEQFF
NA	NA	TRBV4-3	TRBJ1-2	TGCGCCAGCAGCCGTTCCCAGGGCTCAGCTAACTATGGCTACACCTTC	CASSRSQGSANYGYTF
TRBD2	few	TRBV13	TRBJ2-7	TGTGCCAGCAGCGGGACTAGCGGGAACGAGCAGTACTTC	CASSGTSGNEQYF
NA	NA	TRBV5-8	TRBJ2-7	TGTGCCAGCAGCTTGGCCAGGGGCACAGGGCAGTACTTC	CASSLARGTGQYF
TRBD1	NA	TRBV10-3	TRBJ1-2	TGTGCCATCAGCCTGAGGGGGGACAGGGGCGTTAACTATGGCTACACCTTC	CAISLRGDRGVNYGYTF
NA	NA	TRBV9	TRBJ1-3	TGTGCCAGCAGCGGAGAGGGGGCTGGAAACACCATATATTTT	CASSGEGAGNTIYF
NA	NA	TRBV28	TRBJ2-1	TGTGCCAGCAGTTTACAAGAGCCCAATGAGCAGTTCTTC	CASSLQEPNEQFF
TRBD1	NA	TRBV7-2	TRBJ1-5	TGTGCCAGCAGCTTGACAGGGGTCCAGCCCCAGCATTTT	CASSLTGVQPQHF
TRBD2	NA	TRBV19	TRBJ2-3	TGTGCCAGTAGTGGTGGAGCGGGAGGAGAAGATACGCAGTATTTT	CASSGGAGGEDTQYF
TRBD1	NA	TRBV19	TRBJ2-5	TGTGCCAGTAGTATACCCCGGACAGGTCCGCAGTACTTC	CASSIPRTGPQYF
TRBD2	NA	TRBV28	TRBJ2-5	TGTGCCAGCAGTCTCCCGCCGGGGGGGTTGGGGACCCAGTACTTC	CASSLPPGGLGTQYF
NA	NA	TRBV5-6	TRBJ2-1	TGTGCCAGCAGCTTGGGTCGCAATGAGCAGTTCTTC	CASSLGRNEQFF
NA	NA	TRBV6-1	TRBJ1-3	TGTGCCAGCAGTGAAAGTGTACCCAGCTCTGGAAACACCATATATTTT	CASSESVPSSGNTIYF
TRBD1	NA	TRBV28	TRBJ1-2	TGTGCCAGCAGCCCCGCGGACAGGGGCTATGGCTACACCTTC	CASSPADRGYGYTF
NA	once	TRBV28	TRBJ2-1	TGTGCCAGCAGCAGTACTAGAATCATGATCTTC	CASSSTRIMIF
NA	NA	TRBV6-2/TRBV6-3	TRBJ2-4	TGTGCCAGCAGTTACTCGATCAGGCTAGCCAAAAACATTCAGTACTTC	CASSYSIRLAKNIQYF
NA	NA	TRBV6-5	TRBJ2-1	TGTGCCAGCACCATTGGACGGGGATCCTACAATGAGCAGTTCTTC	CASTIGRGSYNEQFF
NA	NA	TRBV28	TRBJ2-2	TGTGCCAGCAGTTTTGGACTGAACACCGGGGAGCTGTTTTTT	CASSFGLNTGELFF
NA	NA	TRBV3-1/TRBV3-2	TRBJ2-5	TGTGCCAGCAGCCAAGCACCTCCAACTAGTTACGGGACCCAGTACTTC	CASSQAPPTSYGTQYF
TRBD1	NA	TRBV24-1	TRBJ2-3	TGTGCCACCAGTGCCCTCGACAGGGAGAGAGATACGCAGTATTTT	CATSALDRERDTQYF
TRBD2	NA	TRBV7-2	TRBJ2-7	TGTGCCAGCAGCTTAGTTGCTAGCGGGATCCTCTCCTACGAGCAGTACTTC	CASSLVASGILSYEQYF
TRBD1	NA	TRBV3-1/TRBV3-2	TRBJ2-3	TGTGCCAGCAGCCACTGGGACAGGGCTTCGACAGATACGCAGTATTTT	CASSHWDRASTDTQYF
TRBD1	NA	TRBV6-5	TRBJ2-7	TGTGCCAGCAGTTACTCCTCCGGGACAGGGTACTACGAGCAGTACTTC	CASSYSSGTGYYEQYF
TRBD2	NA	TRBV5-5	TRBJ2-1	TGTGCCAGCAGCTTGGAGGTGCGGGAGAGACAGGAGCAGTTCTTC	CASSLEVRERQEQFF
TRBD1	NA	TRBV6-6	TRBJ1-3	TGTGCCAGCAGTCAGACAGGGGCCACGGCGGGAAACACCATATATTTT	CASSQTGATAGNTIYF
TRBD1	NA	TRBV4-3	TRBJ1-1	TGCGCCAGCAGCCGCACAGGGGGGGACACTGAAGCTTTCTTT	CASSRTGGDTEAFF
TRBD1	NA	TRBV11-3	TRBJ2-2	TGTGCCAGCAGCCCAGCGAGACAGGGGGCCGGGGAGCTGTTTTTT	CASSPARQGAGELFF
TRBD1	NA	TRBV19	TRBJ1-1	TGTGCCAGTAGTCTAAGACAGGGGTTTTCTGAAGCTTTCTTT	CASSLRQGFSEAFF
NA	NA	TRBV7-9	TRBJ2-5	TGTGCCAGCAGTTCAGACAGGACGGGAGAGACCCAGTACTTC	CASSSDRTGETQYF
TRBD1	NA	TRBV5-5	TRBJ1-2	TGTGCCAGCAGCTCACCACAGGGGGAAGGCTACACCTTC	CASSSPQGEGYTF
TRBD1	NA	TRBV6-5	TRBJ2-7	TGTGCCAGCAGGCTGGACAGGGGGCGTTACGAGCAGTACTTC	CASRLDRGRYEQYF
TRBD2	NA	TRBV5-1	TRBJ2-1	TGCGCCACAGGGACTAGCGGGAGCCCCGGGAATGAGCAGTTCTTC	CATGTSGSPGNEQFF
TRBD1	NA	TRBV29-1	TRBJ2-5	TGCAGCGCCCGGACAGGGCCGGAGACCCAGTACTTC	CSARTGPETQYF
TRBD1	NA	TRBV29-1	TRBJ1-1	TGCAGCGTTGGCGTTGGGACAGGGTCACCTAGGGACACTGAAGCTTTCTTT	CSVGVGTGSPRDTEAFF
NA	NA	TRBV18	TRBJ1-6	TGTGCCAGCTCACTCGACAATCTGTATAATTCACCCCTCCACTTT	CASSLDNLYNSPLHF
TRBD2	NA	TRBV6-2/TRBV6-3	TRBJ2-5	TGTGCCAGCAGTTACAGCCGGGGGGTGGTAGAGACCCAGTACTTC	CASSYSRGVVETQYF
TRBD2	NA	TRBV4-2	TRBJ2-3	TGTGCCAGCAGCCTGACTAGCGGGGGAGTGAGCACAGATACGCAGTATTTT	CASSLTSGGVSTDTQYF
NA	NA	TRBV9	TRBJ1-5	TGTGCCAGCAGTCCGAGGGTAGATGGTCAGCCCCAGCATTTT	CASSPRVDGQPQHF
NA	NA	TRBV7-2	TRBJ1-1	TGTGCCAGCAGCTTAGGGCAGGTGACCACTGAAGCTTTCTTT	CASSLGQVTTEAFF
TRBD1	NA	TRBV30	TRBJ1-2	TGTGCCTGGAGTCCAGGGGGATTTGGCTACACCTTC	CAWSPGGFGYTF
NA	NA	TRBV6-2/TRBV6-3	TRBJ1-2	TGTGCCAGCAGCCCCGCTCGGACAACATACTTC	CASSPARTTYF
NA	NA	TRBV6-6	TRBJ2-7	TGTGCCAGCAGTCCCGCCCCTTCCGGGATCTCCTACGAGCAGTACTTC	CASSPAPSGISYEQYF
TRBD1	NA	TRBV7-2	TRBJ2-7	TGTGCCAGCAGTAGACAGGGGGCTTTATTCTACGAGCAGTACTTC	CASSRQGALFYEQYF